The 27 T cell receptor beta chains in this list originate from one sample, sequenced in a study of shared clonotypes between healthy human individuals. Assay: immunoSEQ multiplex PCR; the TCRdb copy retains only in-frame clones and omits some. The sample consists of about 79,000 clones, 60% to 65% of them appearing once. Sequencing was done on a sample of memory CD8+ T cells sorted from blood. Subset noted: CD45RO+ cells pooled with CCR7-negative TemRA cells. The receptor set was obtained from a man aged 30 to 39 in good health.

The table lists this clone with a few counts. This chain connects TRBV18 to TRBJ2-1; maybe TRBD1 (6 bases). This CDR3 region has 15 residues. Germline V gene sequence: CDR1 KGHSH, CDR2 LQKENI. The V end was cut by 10 bases, the J end by 7 bases, with 23 bases between. CDR3 sequence reads: CATQPFSRGENEQFF. The CDR3 nucleotides read TGTGCCACTCAACCATTTTCCAGGGGAGAGAATGAGCAGTTCTTC. The variable domain in full, completed from reference TRBV18 and TRBJ2-1, reads NAGVMQNPRHLVRRRGQEARLRCSPMKGHSHVYWYRQLPEEGLKFMVYLQKENIIDESGMPKERFSAEFPKEGPSILRIQQVVRGDSAAYFCATQPFSRGENEQFFGPGTRLTVL.

The V gene is TRBV19, the J gene TRBJ2-2; 9 bases are shared with TRBD2. Germline V lookup: CDR1 LNHDA, CDR2 SQIVND (reference sequence). Germline trimming cut 6 bases from V and 4 bases from J; bases unmatched to any gene: 3. The CDR3 has 14 residues. CDR3 in amino acids: CASRTSGLTGELFF. In nucleotides, the CDR3 is TGTGCCAGTAGGACTAGCGGACTCACCGGGGAGCTGTTTTTT.

V is TRBV27 and J is TRBJ2-7; either TRBD1 or TRBD2 may fit D (5 bases each). Trimming took off 2 bases at V and 5 bases at J, with 10 bases between the two ends. The CDR3 spans 13 residues. Germline loops: CDR1 MNHEY, CDR2 SMNVEV (reference sequence). CDR3 amino acids: CASSLGTTNEQYF. The CDR3 region has the DNA TGTGCCAGCAGTTTAGGGACGACAAACGAGCAGTACTTC.

A few counts support this clone. V gene TRBV25-1 combines with J gene TRBJ2-1; either TRBD1 or TRBD2 may fit D (5 bases each). The germline gives CDR1 MGHDK, CDR2 SYGVNS. Trimming removed 7 bases from V and 4 bases from J, with 17 bases in between. This CDR3 spans 15 amino acids. CDR3 residues: CASKGLQGAYNEQFF. CDR3 nucleotide sequence: TGTGCCAGCAAAGGGCTCCAGGGAGCTTACAATGAGCAGTTCTTC.

The chain carries TRBV11-2 and TRBJ1-2, with D perhaps matching TRBD1 (5 bases). Trimming removed 5 bases from V and 5 bases from J, with 12 bases in between. Looked up from germline, CDR1 is SGHAT and CDR2 is FQNNGV. This CDR3 has 13 residues. In DNA, the CDR3 is TGTGCCAGCAGCCCAGGCAGGGCGTATGGCTACACCTTC. It translates to CASSPGRAYGYTF.

This chain links TRBV15 with TRBJ1-4; 7 bases agree with TRBD1. After removal of 5 bases from V and 0 bases from J, the junction contained 9 bases not matched to a gene. Germline CDR1 and CDR2: LNHNV and YYDKDF (reference sequence). This CDR3 region has 17 residues. CDR3 region: CATSEDRILATNEKLFF. The CDR3 nucleotides read TGTGCCACCAGCGAGGACAGGATCCTTGCAACTAATGAAAAACTGTTTTTT.

The chain uses TRBV30 and TRBJ1-1, with 8 nucleotides matching TRBD1. J lost 3 bases, V lost 0 bases, and 6 bases had no gene match. The CDR3 loop spans 15 amino acids. Germline CDR1 GTSNPN, CDR2 SVGIG (reference sequence). The CDR3 DNA sequence: TGTGCCTGGAGTGTTGGGACAGGTCGGGACACTGAAGCTTTCTTT. Protein product: CAWSVGTGRDTEAFF.

This chain links TRBV2 with TRBJ2-3, with D hard to call. Germline CDR1 and CDR2: SNHLY and FYNNEI. V was pared by 5 bases and J by 0 bases, with 9 bases between. The CDR3 loop spans 14 amino acids. CDR3 in DNA: TGTGCCAGCAGTAGGCAGTCTAGCACAGATACGCAGTATTTT. As protein: CASSRQSSTDTQYF. The full variable domain, its missing parts supplied by reference TRBV2 and TRBJ2-3, is EPEVTQTPSHQVTQMGQEVILRCVPISNHLYFYWYRQILGQKVEFLVSFYNNEISEKSEIFDDQFSVERPDGSNFTLKIRSTKLEDSAMYFCASSRQSSTDTQYFGPGTRLTVL.

This chain connects TRBV7-3 to TRBJ1-2; possible D gene TRBD1, 5 bases. Germline V gene lookup returns CDR1 SGHTA and CDR2 FQGTGA. The CDR3 loop spans 14 amino acids. The V end lost 0 bases, the J end lost 4 bases, and 9 bases lay between the germline ends. Written as DNA, the CDR3 is TGTGCCAGCAGCTTAACAGGCAGGGCCTATGGCTACACCTTC. This gives the protein CASSLTGRAYGYTF.

The chain has TRBV5-1 and TRBJ2-2; D remains unclear. This CDR3 region has 15 residues. The V end was cut by 1 base, the J end by 0 bases, with 7 bases between. The germline V gene encodes CDR1 SGHRS and CDR2 YFSETQ. CDR3 coding DNA: TGCGCCAGCAGCTTGTACGGTCCGAACACCGGGGAGCTGTTTTTT. Its protein is CASSLYGPNTGELFF.

As concerns this clone: It may be a read error: a sequence one base away is much more abundant. The chain couples TRBV5-5 to TRBJ2-7; D possibly corresponds to TRBD2 (5 bases). CDR3 length: 13 residues. Per germline, CDR1 SGHKS and CDR2 YYEKEE (reference sequence). Trimming took 0 bases from V and 1 from J, leaving 5 bases between them. The CDR3: CASSLAGSYEQYF. In nucleotides, the CDR3 is TGTGCCAGCAGCTTGGCGGGGTCCTACGAGCAGTACTTC.

This chain links TRBV11-2 with TRBJ1-1, with a possible D match to TRBD1 (6 bases). CDR1 is SGHAT, CDR2 FQNNGV, per germline. The CDR3 is 16 residues long. The V end was cut by 5 bases, the J end by 0 bases, with 16 bases between. The CDR3: CASSPWGGLVNTEAFF. Here the CDR3 DNA reads TGTGCCAGCAGCCCCTGGGGGGGCCTAGTGAACACTGAAGCTTTCTTT.

This sequence joins TRBV18 and TRBJ2-1; D is unresolved. The germline gives CDR1 KGHSH, CDR2 LQKENI. This CDR3 is 13 amino acids long. The V end was cut by 6 bases, the J end by 2 bases, with 8 bases between. In DNA form, the CDR3 reads TGTGCCAGCTCGTACGACGCCTACAATGAGCAGTTCTTC. Protein product: CASSYDAYNEQFF.

The chain joins TRBV7-8 to TRBJ2-4; a possible D gene is TRBD1 (5 bases). The CDR3 covers 19 residues. Germline V gene data show CDR1 as SGHVS and CDR2 as FQNEAQ. V lost 0 bases and J 2 bases, leaving 20 bases between the germline ends. The DNA of the CDR3 is TGTGCCAGCAGCTTAGCGCATCCAGGGTCCGGCGACCCCAAAAACATTCAGTACTTC. Its translation is CASSLAHPGSGDPKNIQYF.

The V call is TRBV28, the J call TRBJ2-7, with D possibly matching TRBD1 (6 bases). V dropped 10 bases and J dropped 2 bases, with 15 bases sitting between them. CDR1 MDHEN and CDR2 SYDVKM come from the germline V gene. This CDR3 has 13 residues. The CDR3 DNA reads TGTGCCAACTCACCGGGACAAACCTACGAGCAGTACTTC. It translates to CANSPGQTYEQYF.

Comments on this clone: This sample also contains other DNA sequences that code for the same CDR3. The rearrangement links TRBV7-2 to TRBJ1-1; D remains ambiguous. Trimming removed 2 bases from V and 1 base from J, with 8 bases in between. This CDR3 comprises 14 residues. The germline CDR1 and CDR2 sequences are SGHTA and FQGNSA. The chain's CDR3 is CASSLNTGNTEAFF. For the CDR3, the DNA is TGTGCCAGCAGCTTAAACACGGGGAACACTGAAGCTTTCTTT.

Only a few counts were recorded for this clone. Different DNA sequences within this sample yield the same CDR3. The genes are TRBV28 and TRBJ2-7; D unclear. The CDR3 spans 12 residues. CDR1 and CDR2 (germline): MDHEN, SYDVKM. V gave up 3 bases and J gave up 3 bases, with 6 bases separating them. The CDR3 nucleotides are TGTGCCAGCAGTTTCAACAGCTACGAGCAGTACTTC. Translated: CASSFNSYEQYF.

This clone was observed a few times. The rearrangement uses TRBV6-1 and TRBJ1-5, with TRBD1 identical over 8 bases. The CDR3 has 15 residues. CDR1 and CDR2 (germline): MNHNS, SASEGT. The V segment lost 8 bases and the J segment 7 bases; nucleotides outside the gene matches: 13. This CDR3 is CASSLGQGAHQPQHF. CDR3 DNA sequence: TGTGCCAGCTCCTTGGGGCAGGGGGCTCACCAGCCCCAGCATTTT.

A remark on this clone: A far more abundant clone sits one base away, making this likely a read error. The rearrangement links TRBV2 to TRBJ1-5; a possible D gene is TRBD1 (6 bases). The germline V gene has CDR1 SNHLY and CDR2 FYNNEI. The V and J ends lost 6 bases and 3 bases respectively, with 9 bases between them. This CDR3 region has 13 residues. The CDR3 nucleotides read TGTGCCAGCAGAGGACAGAACAATCAGCCCCAGCATTTT. The encoded protein is CASRGQNNQPQHF.

The chain employs TRBV7-2 and TRBJ1-4; 9 bases agree with TRBD1. CDR3 size: 15 residues. The germline V gene encodes CDR1 SGHTA and CDR2 FQGNSA. V lost 1 base, J lost 6 bases, and 3 bases stayed unmatched. The CDR3 DNA reads as TGTGCCAGCAGCTTAGGTTGGGACAGGGATGAAAAACTGTTTTTT. Its protein product is CASSLGWDRDEKLFF.

The chain couples TRBV28 to TRBJ2-7; 8 bases fit TRBD1. V was clipped by 6 bases and J by 3 bases; unmatched bases: 10. CDR3 size: 15 residues. Germline values: CDR1 MDHEN, CDR2 SYDVKM. The CDR3 is CASRLRSGTGYEQYF. CDR3 DNA sequence: TGTGCCAGCAGACTTCGTTCTGGGACAGGCTACGAGCAGTACTTC.

The chain carries TRBV7-9 and TRBJ2-4, with a tentative D call TRBD2 (5 bases). CDR1 SEHNR and CDR2 FQNEAQ come from the germline V gene (reference sequence). The CDR3 has 18 residues. Trimming cost V 5 bases and J 1 base, with 21 bases left between them. The CDR3: CASSPLFGVDLAKNIQYF. The CDR3, as DNA: TGTGCCAGCAGCCCACTATTCGGTGTGGACTTGGCCAAAAACATTCAGTACTTC.

In the case of this clone: A far more abundant clone sits one base away, making this likely a read error. The rearrangement links TRBV6-5 to TRBJ2-7; unclear D gene. The CDR3 sequence is 11 residues long. V lost 5 bases, J lost 3 bases, and 5 bases lay in between. The germline gives CDR1 MNHEY, CDR2 SVGAGI. CDR3 sequence (DNA): TGTGCCAGCAGTGAATACTACGAGCAGTACTTC. Its protein product is CASSEYYEQYF.

The chain is built from TRBV4-1 and TRBJ2-7; D may be TRBD1 or TRBD2 (6 bases each). CDR3 length: 15 residues. Per germline, CDR1 MGHRA and CDR2 YSYEKL. Trimming removed 6 bases at V and 3 bases at J, with 18 bases between. The CDR3 region has the DNA TGCGCCAGCAGGGAGGCCGGCGGGACAAACTACGAGCAGTACTTC. As protein: CASREAGGTNYEQYF.

The chain has TRBV11-3 and TRBJ2-7; D call uncertain. The CDR3 sequence is 13 residues long. Trimming took 5 bases from V and 2 from J, leaving 10 bases between them. Germline loops: CDR1 SGHNT, CDR2 YENEEA. CDR3 bases: TGTGCCAGCAGCCCCGCGGCTACCTACGAGCAGTACTTC. This translates into CASSPAATYEQYF.

This sequence joins TRBV5-1 and TRBJ1-4; D possibly corresponds to TRBD1 (5 bases). V was trimmed by 2 bases and J by 7 bases, leaving 12 bases between them. The CDR3 covers 14 residues. Per the germline V gene, CDR1 is SGHRS and CDR2 is YFSETQ. CDR3 protein: CASSFRTSSEKLFF. The CDR3 bases are TGCGCCAGCAGCTTTCGGACATCGAGTGAAAAACTGTTTTTT. The whole variable domain, filled in from reference TRBV5-1 and TRBJ1-4, reads KAGVTQTPRYLIKTRGQQVTLSCSPISGHRSVSWYQQTPGQGLQFLFEYFSETQRNKGNFPGRFSGRQFSNSRSEMNVSTLELGDSALYLCASSFRTSSEKLFFGSGTQLSVL.

The rearrangement links TRBV29-1 to TRBJ2-3, with D possibly being TRBD1 (7 bases). Deletions cut 7 bases from V and 1 base from J, with 12 bases between. This CDR3 is 13 amino acids long. In germline, CDR1 is SQVTM, CDR2 ANQGSEA. CDR3 sequence reads: CSGRDSRTDTQYF. In nucleotides, the CDR3 is TGCAGCGGGAGGGACAGTCGCACAGATACGCAGTATTTT.